Detailed here is one T cell receptor beta chain. Repertoires were generated with immunoSEQ multiplex PCR, while TCRdb's copy carries only in-frame clones and drops some. The sample includes 52,000 or so clones, 90% to 95% seen only once; the top ten take less than 15%. The data were taken from a study of OX40 agonist ivuxolimab in advanced cancers. The clonotype was recovered from an adult with an advanced solid tumor such as melanoma, head and neck, liver or kidney cancer. Sequenced here: CD4+ or CD8+ T cells sorted from blood, sampled in a trial of the OX40 agonist ivuxolimab.

CDR3 DNA sequence: TGTGCCAGCAGCTTTCCCCCTGCCAGGACTCGCACCGGGGAGCTGTTTTTT. It translates to CASSFPPARTRTGELFF. V gene TRBV7-9 combines with J gene TRBJ2-2; D may be TRBD2 (5 bases). Germline CDR1 and CDR2: SEHNR and FQNEAQ (reference sequence). This CDR3 is 17 amino acids long. Trimming took 3 bases from V and 4 from J, leaving 18 bases between them. Drawing the rest from reference TRBV7-9 and TRBJ2-2, the complete variable domain is DTGVSQNPRHKITKRGQNVTFRCDPISEHNRLYWYRQTLGQGPEFLTYFQNEAQLEKSRLLSDRFSAERPKGSFSTLEIQRTEQGDSAMYLCASSFPPARTRTGELFFGEGSRLTVL.